Shown below are 20 T cell receptor beta chains from a single sample sequenced in a study of blood T cell repertoires in COVID-19. The method was immunoSEQ multiplex PCR; TCRdb's version includes in-frame clones alone and lacks a portion of them. Found here are hundreds of thousands of clones, roughly 88% of them singletons; the top ten hold over 1.3%. The sequenced sample was peripheral blood. These receptors all come from a woman aged 30 to 39 with active or convalescent COVID-19.

The chain is built from TRBV7-9 and TRBJ1-1; 11 bases align to TRBD1. The germline gives CDR1 SEHNR, CDR2 FQNEAQ (reference sequence). The ends lost 5 bases at V and 1 base at J; junction bases unmatched: 6. This CDR3 is built from 16 residues. CDR3 sequence: CASSQGQGASNTEAFF. CDR3 bases: TGTGCCAGCAGCCAAGGACAGGGGGCTTCGAACACTGAAGCTTTCTTT. Based on the CDR3 plus reference TRBV7-9 and TRBJ1-1, the full variable domain is DTGVSQNPRHKITKRGQNVTFRCDPISEHNRLYWYRQTLGQGPEFLTYFQNEAQLEKSRLLSDRFSAERPKGSFSTLEIQRTEQGDSAMYLCASSQGQGASNTEAFFGQGTRLTVV.

The rearrangement joins TRBV6-1 to TRBJ1-6, with TRBD1 identical over 9 bases. The CDR3 spans 18 residues. V shed 4 bases, J shed 0 bases, and the junction held 7 bases outside the gene matches. The germline CDR1 and CDR2 sequences are MNHNS and SASEGT. The CDR3 DNA is TGTGCCAGCAGTGGGGACAGGGCGAGGAGCTCCTATAATTCACCCCTCCACTTT. Translating gives CASSGDRARSSYNSPLHF.

The chain recombines TRBV7-9 with TRBJ2-7; 11 bases match TRBD2. Unmatched junction bases numbered 4, after V lost 4 bases and J lost 5 bases. The length of the CDR3 is 14 residues. The germline V gene encodes CDR1 SEHNR and CDR2 FQNEAQ (reference sequence). The CDR3: CASSWGLADHEQYF. DNA of the CDR3: TGTGCCAGCAGCTGGGGACTAGCGGACCACGAGCAGTACTTC. Complete variable domain (other parts from reference TRBV7-9 and TRBJ2-7): DTGVSQNPRHKITKRGQNVTFRCDPISEHNRLYWYRQTLGQGPEFLTYFQNEAQLEKSRLLSDRFSAERPKGSFSTLEIQRTEQGDSAMYLCASSWGLADHEQYFGPGTRLTVT.

This clone was counted between two and nine times. The J gene is TRBJ1-5, the V gene TRBV2; D possibly corresponds to TRBD1 (5 bases). With 2 bases removed from V and 0 bases from J, the gap between germline ends came to 20 bases. This CDR3 region has 19 residues. Germline V gives CDR1 SNHLY, CDR2 FYNNEI. CDR3 DNA sequence: TGTGCCAGCAGTGAAACGGTCCCAGGGTTGGGGTATAGCAATCAGCCCCAGCATTTT. This translates into CASSETVPGLGYSNQPQHF.

V is TRBV27 and J is TRBJ1-2; 10 bases line up with TRBD1. Germline V CDR1 and CDR2: MNHEY, SMNVEV (reference sequence). The junction had 10 bases not matched to a gene; V was cut back by 6 bases and J by 6 bases. The CDR3 covers 15 residues. For the CDR3, the DNA is TGTGCCAGCAGCTCATTCTGGGGGACAGGGGATGGCTACACCTTC. Translating it yields CASSSFWGTGDGYTF.

V and J are TRBV19 and TRBJ2-2; the D is unclear. The V and J ends lost 7 bases and 3 bases respectively, with 21 bases between them. The CDR3 is 17 amino acids. Per the germline V gene, CDR1 is LNHDA and CDR2 is SQIVND (reference sequence). CDR3 nucleotide sequence: TGTGCCAGTAATCCCGCTGGCCCGAGGCTATACACCGGGGAGCTGTTTTTT. Residues: CASNPAGPRLYTGELFF.

This chain links TRBV4-1 with TRBJ2-6; possible D gene TRBD2, 6 bases. This CDR3 spans 19 amino acids. Trimming shortened V by 1 base and J by 0 bases, and 16 bases separated the two germline ends. Germline V gene data show CDR1 as MGHRA and CDR2 as YSYEKL. The CDR3 region is CASSQVVAGLNSGANVLTF. The CDR3 coding sequence is TGCGCCAGCAGCCAAGTTGTGGCAGGACTAAACTCTGGGGCCAACGTCCTGACTTTC.

The sample holds one count of this clone. The chain uses TRBV30 and TRBJ1-3; D gene unclear. Germline CDR1 reads GTSNPN; CDR2 reads SVGIG (reference sequence). Trimming removed 2 bases from V and 0 bases from J, with 11 bases in between. The CDR3 is 15 amino acids. DNA of the CDR3: TGTGCCTGGAGTAATGACTTTCGCTCTGGAAACACCATATATTTT. This sequence encodes CAWSNDFRSGNTIYF.

Concerning this clone: The sample has other DNA sequences that encode this CDR3 too. This sequence joins TRBV3-1 (or the pseudogene TRBV3-2) and TRBJ1-1; no reliable D call. Trimming removed 1 base from V and 4 bases from J, with 7 bases in between. Germline CDR1 and CDR2: LGHDT and YNNKEL (reference sequence). The CDR3 has 13 residues. CDR3 nucleotides: TGTGCCAGCAGCCAAGGAGGTTCCACTGAAGCTTTCTTT. It yields the protein CASSQGGSTEAFF.

The J gene is TRBJ1-4, the V gene TRBV3-1 (or the pseudogene TRBV3-2); the match to TRBD1 covers 7 bases. The CDR3 sequence is 17 residues long. The germline V gene has CDR1 LGHDT and CDR2 YNNKEL (reference sequence). V shed 2 bases, J shed 5 bases, and the junction held 11 bases outside the gene matches. The CDR3 region has the DNA TGTGCCAGCAGCCAACCCATTACGGGACAGTTAAATGAAAAACTGTTTTTT. This gives the protein CASSQPITGQLNEKLFF.

The V and J genes are TRBV3-1 (or the pseudogene TRBV3-2) and TRBJ1-6; TRBD1 matches at 11 bases. Germline-derived CDR1 and CDR2 are LGHDT and YNNKEL (reference sequence). This CDR3 comprises 15 residues. The junction had 2 bases not matched to a gene; V was cut back by 1 base and J by 9 bases. The CDR3 spells CASSQVGTGGSPLHF. In DNA form, the CDR3 reads TGTGCCAGCAGCCAAGTAGGGACAGGGGGTTCACCCCTCCACTTT.

The chain uses TRBV2 and TRBJ2-4, with 9 bases matching TRBD1. CDR3 length equals 14 residues. With 4 bases clipped from V and 8 bases from J, the junction kept 6 bases outside the gene matches. Germline assignment: CDR1 SNHLY and CDR2 FYNNEI. The CDR3 coding sequence is TGTGCCAGCAGTGCCCGGGACAGGGTTGACATTCAGTACTTC. It codes for CASSARDRVDIQYF.

The chain recombines TRBV19 with TRBJ2-3; possible D gene TRBD2, 5 bases. With 5 bases removed from V and 5 bases from J, the gap between germline ends came to 14 bases. Per the germline V gene, CDR1 is LNHDA and CDR2 is SQIVND (reference sequence). The CDR3 loop spans 14 amino acids. The CDR3 is CASSSGPGGDTQYF. In nucleotides, the CDR3 is TGTGCCAGTAGTTCGGGCCCAGGAGGAGATACGCAGTATTTT.

Concerning this clone itself: Relative to the germline gene, one junction end is altered; a read error may explain this. Other DNA sequences in this sample translate to the same CDR3. The gene calls are TRBV6-5 and TRBJ1-1; tentatively, D is TRBD1 (5 bases). CDR3 length: 15 residues. CDR1 is MNHEY and CDR2 is SVGAGI in the germline V gene. CDR3 sequence: CASSYSSQGNTEAFF. In DNA, the CDR3 is TGTGCCAGCAGTTACTCGAGTCAGGGAAACACTGAAGCTTTTTTT.

The chain recombines TRBV19 with TRBJ1-1; 9 nucleotides match TRBD1. Germline values: CDR1 LNHDA, CDR2 SQIVND (reference sequence). V gave up 6 bases and J gave up 4 bases; unmatched junction bases: 12. There are 16 residues in the CDR3. The CDR3 sequence is CASSDTGTGKGTEAFF. For the CDR3, the DNA is TGTGCCAGTAGCGATACCGGGACAGGGAAAGGCACTGAAGCTTTCTTT.

In DNA form, the CDR3 reads TGCGCCAGCAGCCCTAGGGGTGGGCTCAGTGAAAAACTGTTTTTT. This codes for CASSPRGGLSEKLFF. The genes are TRBV5-1 and TRBJ1-4, with D perhaps TRBD1 (5 bases). Germline assignment: CDR1 SGHRS and CDR2 YFSETQ. Trimming took off 4 bases at V and 7 bases at J, with 17 bases between the two ends. The CDR3 has 15 amino acids.

The chain employs TRBV19 and TRBJ1-4; 7 bases are a match to TRBD1. The J segment lost 0 bases and the V segment lost 5 bases, leaving 3 bases of the junction unmatched. The CDR3 contains 15 residues. CDR1 and CDR2 from the germline V gene are LNHDA and SQIVND (reference sequence). This CDR3 is CASSPGTATNEKLFF. The CDR3 DNA is TGTGCCAGTAGTCCTGGGACAGCAACTAATGAAAAACTGTTTTTT. The full variable domain, in which reference TRBV19 and TRBJ1-4 provide the parts outside the CDR3, is DGGITQSPKYLFRKEGQNVTLSCEQNLNHDAMYWYRQDPGQGLRLIYYSQIVNDFQKGDIAEGYSVSREKKESFPLTVTSAQKNPTAFYLCASSPGTATNEKLFFGSGTQLSVL.

The chain carries TRBV6-1 and TRBJ2-7; D is ambiguous. Germline CDR1 MNHNS, CDR2 SASEGT. The CDR3 sequence is 14 residues long. Trimming took 2 bases from V and 4 from J, leaving 12 bases between them. The CDR3 spells CASSEFGSSYEQYF. The CDR3 coding sequence is TGTGCCAGCAGTGAATTCGGGTCAAGTTACGAGCAGTACTTC.

The V and J genes are TRBV7-7 and TRBJ2-5, with 7 bases fitting TRBD1. This CDR3 spans 15 amino acids. The V segment lost 5 bases and the J segment 0 bases; nucleotides outside the gene matches: 6. Germline loops: CDR1 SSHAT, CDR2 FNYEAQ (reference sequence). In DNA form, the CDR3 reads TGTGCCAGCAGCCCATCAACAGGGGACCAAGAGACCCAGTACTTC. This codes for CASSPSTGDQETQYF.

The chain is built from TRBV5-1 and TRBJ1-1; possibly TRBD1 for D (6 bases). V lost 4 bases to trimming and J lost 5 bases, with 12 bases between them. The CDR3 extends over 13 amino acids. CDR1 and CDR2 from the germline V gene are SGHRS and YFSETQ. The CDR3 region is CASSPRGGTEAFF. In DNA, the CDR3 is TGCGCCAGCAGCCCCAGGGGTGGGACTGAAGCTTTCTTT.